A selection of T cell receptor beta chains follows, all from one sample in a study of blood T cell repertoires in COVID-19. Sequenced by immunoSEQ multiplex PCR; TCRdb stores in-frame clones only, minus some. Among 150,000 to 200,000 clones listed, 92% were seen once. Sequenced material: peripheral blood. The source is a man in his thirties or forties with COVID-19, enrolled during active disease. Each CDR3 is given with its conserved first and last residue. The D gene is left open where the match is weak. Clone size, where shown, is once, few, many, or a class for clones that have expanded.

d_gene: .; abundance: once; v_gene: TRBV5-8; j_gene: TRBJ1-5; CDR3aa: CASSLAAGWVQPQHF; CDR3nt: TGTGCCAGCAGCTTGGCGGCAGGGTGGGTTCAGCCCCAGCATTTT
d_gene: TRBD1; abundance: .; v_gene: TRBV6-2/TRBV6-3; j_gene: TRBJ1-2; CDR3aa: CASSYRLRGDGYTF; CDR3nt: TGTGCCAGCAGTTACCGGCTCAGGGGGGATGGCTACACCTTC
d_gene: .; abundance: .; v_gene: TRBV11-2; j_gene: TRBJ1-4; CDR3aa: CASSPDKGGANEKLFF; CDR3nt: TGTGCCAGCAGTCCGGACAAAGGGGGTGCGAATGAAAAACTGTTTTTT
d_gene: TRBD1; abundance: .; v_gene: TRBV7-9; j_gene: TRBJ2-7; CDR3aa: CASTSPGQGYEQYF; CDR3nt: TGTGCCAGCACCTCCCCCGGACAGGGCTACGAGCAGTACTTC
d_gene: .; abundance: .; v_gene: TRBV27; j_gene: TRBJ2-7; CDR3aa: CASSVQVSYEQYF; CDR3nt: TGTGCCAGCAGTGTCCAGGTATCCTACGAGCAGTACTTC
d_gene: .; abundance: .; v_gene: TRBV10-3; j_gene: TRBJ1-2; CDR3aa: CAISESGGTNYGYTF; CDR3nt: TGTGCCATCAGTGAGTCGGGGGGAACTAACTATGGCTACACCTTC
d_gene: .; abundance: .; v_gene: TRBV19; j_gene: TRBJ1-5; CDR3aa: CASSISLFVPQHF; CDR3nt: TGTGCCAGTAGTATAAGCCTCTTTGTCCCCCAGCATTTT
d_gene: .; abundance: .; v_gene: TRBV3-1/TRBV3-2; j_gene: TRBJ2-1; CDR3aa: CASSLGGQFNEQFF; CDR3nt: TGTGCCAGCAGCCTCGGAGGGCAGTTCAATGAGCAGTTCTTC
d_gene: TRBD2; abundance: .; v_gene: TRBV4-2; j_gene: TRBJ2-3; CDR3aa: CASSQDPQGTGGNPDTQYF; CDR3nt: TGTGCCAGCAGCCAAGATCCCCAGGGAACGGGGGGAAATCCGGATACGCAGTATTTT
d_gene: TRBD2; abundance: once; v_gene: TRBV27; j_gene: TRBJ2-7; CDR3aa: CASTLNGASGYEQYF; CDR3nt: TGTGCCAGCACCCTTAACGGGGCTAGCGGATACGAGCAGTACTTC
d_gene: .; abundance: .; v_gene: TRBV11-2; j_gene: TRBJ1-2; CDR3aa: CASSLTYWDSYTF; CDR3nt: TGTGCCAGCAGCTTAACCTACTGGGACAGCTACACCTTC
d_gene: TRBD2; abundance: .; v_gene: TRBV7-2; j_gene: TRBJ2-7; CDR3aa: CASSLQSRTSGSYEQYF; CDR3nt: TGTGCCAGCAGCCTACAGTCGCGGACTAGCGGATCCTACGAGCAGTACTTC
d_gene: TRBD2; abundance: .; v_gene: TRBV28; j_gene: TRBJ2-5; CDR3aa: CASSQIAGGPEWGETQYF; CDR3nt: TGTGCCAGCAGTCAAATAGCGGGAGGGCCCGAGTGGGGAGAGACCCAGTACTTC
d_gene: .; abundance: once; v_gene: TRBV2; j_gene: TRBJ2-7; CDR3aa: CASSDVLSRESSYEQYF; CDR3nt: TGTGCCAGCAGTGACGTCCTTAGTCGGGAGAGCTCCTACGAGCAGTACTTC
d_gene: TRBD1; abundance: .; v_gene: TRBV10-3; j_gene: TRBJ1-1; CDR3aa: CAISGTGSGTEAFF; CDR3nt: TGTGCCATCAGTGGGACAGGGTCGGGCACTGAAGCTTTCTTT
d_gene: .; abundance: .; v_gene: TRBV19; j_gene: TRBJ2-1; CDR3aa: CASSISRDSPSYNEQFF; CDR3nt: TGTGCCAGTAGTATTAGCCGGGACTCCCCGTCCTACAATGAGCAGTTCTTC
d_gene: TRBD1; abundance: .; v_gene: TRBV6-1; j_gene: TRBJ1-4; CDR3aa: CASSETGEYEKLFF; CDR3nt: TGTGCCAGCAGTGAAACAGGGGAGTACGAAAAACTGTTTTTT
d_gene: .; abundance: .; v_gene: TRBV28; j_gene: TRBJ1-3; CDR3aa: CASSLSKGGNTIYF; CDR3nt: TGTGCCAGCAGTTTGAGTAAGGGGGGAAACACCATATATTTT
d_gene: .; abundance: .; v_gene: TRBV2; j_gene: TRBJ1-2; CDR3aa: CASTTGGGVYGYTF; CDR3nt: TGTGCCAGCACAACCGGGGGGGGCGTCTATGGCTACACCTTC
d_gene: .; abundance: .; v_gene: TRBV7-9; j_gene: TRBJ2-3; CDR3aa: CATGTSGADTQYF; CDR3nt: TGTGCCACCGGGACCTCAGGGGCAGATACGCAGTATTTT
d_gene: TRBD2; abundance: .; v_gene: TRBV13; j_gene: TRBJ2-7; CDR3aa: CASSLGGLAEAYEQYF; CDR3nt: TGTGCCAGCAGCTTAGGTGGACTAGCGGAGGCCTACGAGCAGTACTTC
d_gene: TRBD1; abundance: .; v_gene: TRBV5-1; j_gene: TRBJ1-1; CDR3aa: CASSLRTGRPTNTEAFF; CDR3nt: TGCGCCAGCAGCCTCAGGACAGGCCGTCCTACGAACACTGAAGCTTTCTTT
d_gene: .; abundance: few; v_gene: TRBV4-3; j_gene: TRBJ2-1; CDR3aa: CASSQDNSGSYNEQFF; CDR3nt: TGCGCCAGCAGCCAAGATAATAGCGGTTCCTACAATGAGCAGTTCTTC
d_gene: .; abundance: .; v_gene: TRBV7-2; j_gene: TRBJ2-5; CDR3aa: CASSPGLFQETQYF; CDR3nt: TGTGCCAGCAGTCCAGGACTATTCCAAGAGACCCAGTACTTC
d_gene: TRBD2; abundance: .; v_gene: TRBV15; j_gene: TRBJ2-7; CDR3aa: CATSRGNTGTSDEQYF; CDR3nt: TGTGCCACCAGCAGAGGTAACACCGGGACTAGCGACGAGCAGTACTTC
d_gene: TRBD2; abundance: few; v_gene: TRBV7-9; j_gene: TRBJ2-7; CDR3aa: CASSLKRDYEQYF; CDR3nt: TGTGCCAGCAGCTTGAAGCGGGACTACGAGCAGTACTTC
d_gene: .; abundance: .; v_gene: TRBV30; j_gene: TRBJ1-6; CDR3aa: CAWSVGAGNSPLHF; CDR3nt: TGTGCCTGGAGTGTGGGGGCCGGGAATTCACCCCTCCACTTT
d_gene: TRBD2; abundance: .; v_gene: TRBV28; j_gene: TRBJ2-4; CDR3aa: CASRAGGTLAKNIQYF; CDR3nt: TGTGCCAGCAGGGCGGGGGGGACCCTAGCCAAAAACATTCAGTACTTC
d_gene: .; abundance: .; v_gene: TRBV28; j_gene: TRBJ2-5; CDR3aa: CASSRSGETQYF; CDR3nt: TGTGCCAGCAGTCGTTCGGGAGAGACCCAGTACTTC
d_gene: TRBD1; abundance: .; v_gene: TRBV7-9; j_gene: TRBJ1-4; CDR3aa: CASSFSRQGSNEKLFF; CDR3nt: TGTGCCAGCAGCTTCTCCCGACAGGGCTCGAATGAAAAACTGTTTTTT
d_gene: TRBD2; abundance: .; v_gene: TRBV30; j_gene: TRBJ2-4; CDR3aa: CAWTSGGENIQYF; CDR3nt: TGTGCCTGGACCTCGGGGGGGGAGAACATTCAGTACTTC
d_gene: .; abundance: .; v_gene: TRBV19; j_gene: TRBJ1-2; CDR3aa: CASSIDQGSDGYTF; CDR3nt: TGTGCCAGTAGTATAGATCAGGGGTCGGATGGCTACACCTTC
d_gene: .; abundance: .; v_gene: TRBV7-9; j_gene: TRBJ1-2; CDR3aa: CASSPLPGRRYGYTF; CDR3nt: TGTGCCAGCAGCCCCCTTCCAGGGAGGAGGTATGGCTACACCTTC
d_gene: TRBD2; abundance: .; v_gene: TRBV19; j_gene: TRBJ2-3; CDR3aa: CASSNDSGGVTDTQYF; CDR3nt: TGTGCCAGTAGTAACGATAGCGGGGGAGTAACAGATACGCAGTATTTT
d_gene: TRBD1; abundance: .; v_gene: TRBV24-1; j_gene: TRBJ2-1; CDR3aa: CATSDQSGTGVHGEQFF; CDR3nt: TGTGCCACCAGTGACCAATCCGGGACAGGGGTCCATGGTGAGCAGTTCTTC
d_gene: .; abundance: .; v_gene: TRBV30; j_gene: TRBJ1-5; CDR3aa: CAWSVDRPSNQPQHF; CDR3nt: TGTGCCTGGAGTGTAGACAGACCTAGCAATCAGCCCCAGCATTTT
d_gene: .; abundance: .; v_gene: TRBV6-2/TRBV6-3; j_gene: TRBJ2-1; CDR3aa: CASSSPYRTTDNEQFF; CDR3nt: TGTGCCAGCAGTTCCCCTTATAGGACTACCGACAATGAGCAGTTCTTC
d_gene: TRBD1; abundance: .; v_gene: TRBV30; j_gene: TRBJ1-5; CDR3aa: CAWSGRQGVQPQHF; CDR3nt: TGTGCCTGGAGTGGTCGCCAGGGGGTCCAGCCCCAGCATTTT
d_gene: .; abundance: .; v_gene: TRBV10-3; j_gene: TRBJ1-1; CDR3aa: CAISEPNTGRTEAFF; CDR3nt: TGTGCCATCAGTGAGCCCAACACAGGCCGCACTGAAGCTTTCTTT
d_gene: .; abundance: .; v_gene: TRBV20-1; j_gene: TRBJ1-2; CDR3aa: CSAGANYGYTF; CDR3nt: TGCAGTGCTGGGGCCAACTATGGCTACACCTTC
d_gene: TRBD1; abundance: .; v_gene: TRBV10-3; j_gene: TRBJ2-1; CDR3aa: CAIRPGQGPYNEQFF; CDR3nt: TGTGCCATCAGACCGGGACAGGGTCCCTACAATGAGCAGTTCTTC
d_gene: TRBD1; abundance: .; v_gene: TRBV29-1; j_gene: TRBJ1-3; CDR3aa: CSVAPGGSGNTIYF; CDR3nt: TGCAGCGTTGCTCCAGGGGGCTCTGGAAACACCATATATTTT
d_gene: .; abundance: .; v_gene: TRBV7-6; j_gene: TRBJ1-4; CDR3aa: CASSLETGIGLEKLFF; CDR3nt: TGTGCCAGCAGCTTAGAAACAGGGATCGGGCTTGAAAAACTGTTTTTT
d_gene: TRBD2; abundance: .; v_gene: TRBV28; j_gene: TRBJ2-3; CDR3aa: CASSGTGGGTDTQYF; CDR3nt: TGTGCCAGCAGTGGAACGGGGGGGGGCACAGATACGCAGTATTTT
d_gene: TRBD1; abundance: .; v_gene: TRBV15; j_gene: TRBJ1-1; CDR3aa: CATTTGGTTEAFF; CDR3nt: TGTGCCACCACAACAGGGGGCACCACTGAAGCTTTCTTT
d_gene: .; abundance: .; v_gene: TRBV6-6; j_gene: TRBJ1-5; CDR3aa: CASSYQSSNQPQHF; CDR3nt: TGTGCCAGCAGTTACCAGTCATCCAATCAGCCCCAGCATTTT
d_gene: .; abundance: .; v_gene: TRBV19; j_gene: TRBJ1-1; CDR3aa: CASSIYGGEAFF; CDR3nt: TGTGCCAGTAGTATCTACGGGGGGGAAGCTTTCTTT
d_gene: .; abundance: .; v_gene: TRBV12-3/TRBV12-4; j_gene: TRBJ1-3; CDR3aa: CASSNYFGNTIYF; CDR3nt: TGTGCCAGCAGTAACTATTTTGGAAACACCATATATTTT
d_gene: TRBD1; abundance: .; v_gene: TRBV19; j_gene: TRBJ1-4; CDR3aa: CASRTLLRGANEKLFF; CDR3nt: TGTGCCAGTCGTACCCTCCTCAGGGGGGCTAATGAAAAACTGTTTTTT